This T cell receptor (beta chain) was found in a study of early T cells in non-severe SARS-CoV-2 infection (dated by TCRdb to about 2021). The study in broad terms: TCR sequencing used bulk RNA from unsorted whole blood, so alpha and beta chains could not be paired.

This clonotype came up many times. This clone's antigen is unknown. The record has no base qualities; no much larger clone is one base away. The germline V gene supplies CDR1 MRHNA and CDR2 SNTAGT. Counted from cysteine to phenylalanine, this CDR3 has 16 amino acids. Only the CDR3 part of the read is kept: 48 bases, read in frame from the first base. V is pruned by 0 bases and J by 3 bases, leaving 3 bases of the junction without a gene match. Library preparation employed 5' RACE. Sequencing was carried out with a NextSeq 500. Unique molecular identifiers were attached to individual cDNA molecules in the TCR library protocol so that sequencing error and PCR bias could be corrected. Both TCR alpha and beta chains were sequenced, and tight co-correlation was observed between alpha and beta sequence abundances in each sample. For the original study's pipeline: Decombinator V4 was used to perform V gene, J gene and CDR3 annotation of TCR sequences. Expanded TCRs were defined as changing significantly between any two time points under a Poisson model with p below 0.0001. TCR abundances were normalised to the total number of TCRs sequenced per sample and expressed as counts per million. TRAV1-2 paired with TRAJ12, TRAJ20 or TRAJ33 defined MAIT TCRs, while TRAV10 paired with TRAJ18 defined iNKT TCRs. VDJdb, accessed 1 November 2021, was searched for CMV, EBV and SARS-CoV-2 annotated TCRs, with TCRs annotated for multiple antigens excluded. Using fastp at Q25 and MiXCR, TCRdb reprocessed the public reads and kept productive beta chains. One record per CDR3 amino acid sequence lists the most common genes and DNA. These V and J calls are TCRdb output, not the study's own analysis. The sample table contains about 33,000 distinct CDR3 sequences; only one count was recorded for less than 6.5% of them. The ten largest clonotypes hold 13% to 15% of the sample.

Set within a cohort of healthcare workers in London, UK, this nested case-control study involved weekly PCR testing of nasopharyngeal swabs along with blood sampling. Healthcare workers were recruited during the week of the UK lockdown, between 23 and 31 March 2020, and followed weekly for up to about 15 weeks. What the authors observed across the whole study: Matching against VDJdb was skewed toward anti-spike CD8 responses, likely underestimated virus-specific expansions, and missed private and CD4 specificities.

Sequencing used whole blood. The sequence links TRBV6-4 to TRBJ2-2, with 8 bases matching TRBD2. The sequence derives from an adult who was a healthcare worker with PCR-confirmed SARS-CoV-2 infection or an uninfected control (not recorded which). The DNA is TGTGCCAGCAGTGACTCCCCGGGACTAGACACCGGGGAGCTGTTTTTT. The translation is CASSDSPGLDTGELFF.